The 16 T cell receptor beta chains listed next were all sequenced from one sample in a study of shared clonotypes between healthy human individuals. The protocol was immunoSEQ multiplex PCR, while the TCRdb copy is restricted to in-frame clones and leaves out a portion. This sample has about 2 million clones, with 90% to 95% found just once. Source material: naive CD4+ T cells sorted from blood. Stated subset: CD45RA+ positively selected. The source is a man between 18 and 29 years old in good health.

Turning to this clone: This specimen includes other DNA sequences encoding the same CDR3. The chain uses TRBV27 and TRBJ2-7; the D is unclear. The germline V gene encodes CDR1 MNHEY and CDR2 SMNVEV (reference sequence). The CDR3 has 14 residues. Deletions cut 2 bases from V and 1 base from J, with 9 bases between. The CDR3 here is CASSLTGPSYEQYF. For the CDR3, the DNA is TGTGCCAGCAGTTTAACCGGGCCTTCCTACGAGCAGTACTTC.

This chain links TRBV5-1 with TRBJ2-3, with TRBD2 matching 7 bases. With V trimmed by 2 bases and J by 2 bases, 11 bases remained unmatched. Germline CDR1 and CDR2: SGHRS and YFSETQ. CDR3 length: 17 amino acids. Here the CDR3 reads CASSLALLADNTDTQYF. The CDR3, as DNA: TGCGCCAGCAGCTTAGCCCTCCTAGCGGATAACACAGATACGCAGTATTTT.

The rearrangement links TRBV7-6 to TRBJ2-3; the D gene is possibly TRBD1 (5 bases). The V end lost 1 base, the J end lost 1 base, and 9 bases lay between the germline ends. Looked up from germline, CDR1 is SGHVS and CDR2 is FNYEAQ. The CDR3 runs 15 residues. The CDR3 sequence: CASSLGRAGTDTQYF. The CDR3 DNA sequence: TGTGCCAGCAGCTTAGGCAGGGCTGGCACAGATACGCAGTATTTT.

This chain uses TRBV10-3 with TRBJ1-3, with D unclear. Trimming took off 9 bases at V and 4 bases at J, with 13 bases between the two ends. The CDR3 spans 13 residues. Germline-derived CDR1 and CDR2 are ENHRY and SYGVKD. The CDR3 protein is CAMLEGNGNTIYF. The CDR3 DNA sequence: TGTGCCATGCTTGAGGGCAACGGAAACACCATATATTTT.

The V and J genes are TRBV13 and TRBJ2-3; D gene unclear. The V end lost 0 bases, the J end lost 1 base, and 11 bases lay between the germline ends. The germline CDR1 and CDR2 sequences are PRHDT and FYEKMQ (reference sequence). The CDR3 is 16 amino acids. This CDR3 is CASSLGRLQGTDTQYF. The CDR3 nucleotides are TGTGCCAGCAGCTTAGGCCGACTCCAGGGCACAGATACGCAGTATTTT. Based on the CDR3 plus reference TRBV13 and TRBJ2-3, the full variable domain is AAGVIQSPRHLIKEKRETATLKCYPIPRHDTVYWYQQGPGQDPQFLISFYEKMQSDKGSIPDRFSAQQFSDYHSELNMSSLELGDSALYFCASSLGRLQGTDTQYFGPGTRLTVL.

This sequence joins TRBV6-5 and TRBJ2-7, with a tentative D call TRBD1 (6 bases). Trimming took 6 bases from V and 5 from J, leaving 17 bases between them. This CDR3 has 14 residues. Germline-derived CDR1 and CDR2 are MNHEY and SVGAGI. In nucleotides, the CDR3 is TGTGCCAGCAGCCGACCTACTACAGGGCACGAGCAGTACTTC. It yields the protein CASSRPTTGHEQYF.

J is TRBJ2-5 and V is TRBV11-2; possible D gene TRBD2, 5 bases. Trimming removed 5 bases from V and 5 bases from J, with 18 bases in between. CDR1 is SGHAT, CDR2 FQNNGV, per germline. CDR3 length: 15 residues. CDR3 protein: CASSPLPGIAETQYF. The CDR3 bases are TGTGCCAGCAGCCCCCTCCCGGGGATCGCGGAGACCCAGTACTTC.

The rearrangement joins TRBV6-5 to TRBJ2-7; 7 nucleotides match TRBD1. The ends lost 6 bases at V and 3 bases at J; junction bases unmatched: 8. CDR3 length: 14 residues. Germline V gene lookup returns CDR1 MNHEY and CDR2 SVGAGI. This CDR3 reads CASSGSAGGYEQYF. The CDR3 nucleotides are TGTGCCAGCAGCGGATCGGCAGGGGGCTACGAGCAGTACTTC.

Here the CDR3 reads CASSLWAQPQHF. The CDR3 DNA reads TGTGCCAGCAGCTTGTGGGCCCAGCCCCAGCATTTT. This chain links TRBV5-6 with TRBJ1-5; no clear D. Trimming cost V 1 base and J 7 bases, with 6 bases left between them. This CDR3 comprises 12 residues. Germline CDR1 and CDR2: SGHDT and YYEEEE.

The chain combines TRBV2 with TRBJ2-7; D might be TRBD1 (7 bases). The germline V gene has CDR1 SNHLY and CDR2 FYNNEI. V lost 7 bases and J lost 2, with 18 bases in between. CDR3 size: 15 residues. CDR3 DNA sequence: TGTGCCAGCATTATCAGGGGGGAAAATCCCTACGAGCAGTACTTC. Residues: CASIIRGENPYEQYF.

V and J are TRBV4-1 and TRBJ1-3; TRBD1 is a possible D gene (5 bases). Trimming pared 4 bases from V and 0 bases from J, leaving 13 bases between. The CDR3 is 16 residues long. Looked up from germline, CDR1 is MGHRA and CDR2 is YSYEKL. The CDR3 loop is CASSPWGSSSGNTIYF. The CDR3 DNA sequence: TGCGCCAGCAGCCCCTGGGGGAGCTCCTCTGGAAACACCATATATTTT.

This chain links TRBV30 with TRBJ1-6; no clear D gene. Trimming took off 1 base at V and 3 bases at J, with 7 bases between the two ends. This CDR3 region has 14 residues. Germline V CDR1 and CDR2: GTSNPN, SVGIG (reference sequence). CDR3 sequence: CAWSEGYYNSPLHF. Here the CDR3 DNA reads TGTGCCTGGAGTGAGGGCTACTATAATTCACCCCTCCACTTT. Together with reference TRBV30 and TRBJ1-6, the CDR3 gives the full variable domain: SQTIHQWPATLVQPVGSPLSLECTVEGTSNPNLYWYRQAAGRGLQLLFYSVGIGQISSEVPQNLSASRPQDRQFILSSKKLLLSDSGFYLCAWSEGYYNSPLHFGNGTRLTVT.

This sequence joins TRBV6-1 and TRBJ2-1, with 8 bases identical to TRBD2. Germline CDR1 reads MNHNS; CDR2 reads SASEGT. This CDR3 is 15 amino acids long. Trimming removed 1 base from V and 8 bases from J; junction bases left unmatched: 7. Here the CDR3 DNA reads TGTGCCAGCAGTGAAGGGGGACTAGGTCGGCATGAGCAGTTCTTC. Translated, it gives CASSEGGLGRHEQFF.

This chain uses TRBV28 with TRBJ1-1; no firm D call. V gave up 8 bases and J gave up 3 bases, with 16 bases separating them. CDR3 size: 14 residues. From germline, CDR1 is MDHEN and CDR2 SYDVKM. The CDR3 coding sequence is TGTGCCAGCGAGGATTGGCAGGAGGACACTGAAGCTTTCTTT. It is translated as CASEDWQEDTEAFF. Full variable domain (rest looked up from reference TRBV28 and TRBJ1-1): DVKVTQSSRYLVKRTGEKVFLECVQDMDHENMFWYRQDPGLGLRLIYFSYDVKMKEKGDIPEGYSVSREKKERFSLILESASTNQTSMYLCASEDWQEDTEAFFGQGTRLTVV.

CDR3 DNA sequence: TGTGCCAGCAGTCGCGGAAGGGCAACTTATGGCTACACCTTC. It translates to CASSRGRATYGYTF. The J gene is TRBJ1-2, the V gene TRBV6-5; D remains unclear. CDR3 length: 14 amino acids. CDR1 and CDR2 from the germline V gene are MNHEY and SVGAGI. With 5 bases removed from V and 5 bases from J, the gap between germline ends came to 15 bases.

The rearrangement joins TRBV4-1 to TRBJ1-1; TRBD1 is a possible D gene (6 bases). Trimming took off 8 bases at V and 1 base at J, with 11 bases between the two ends. The CDR3 consists of 13 residues. Germline CDR1 is MGHRA and CDR2 is YSYEKL. The DNA of the CDR3 is TGCGCCAGCTCAGGGGCGTGGAACACTGAAGCTTTCTTT. As protein: CASSGAWNTEAFF.